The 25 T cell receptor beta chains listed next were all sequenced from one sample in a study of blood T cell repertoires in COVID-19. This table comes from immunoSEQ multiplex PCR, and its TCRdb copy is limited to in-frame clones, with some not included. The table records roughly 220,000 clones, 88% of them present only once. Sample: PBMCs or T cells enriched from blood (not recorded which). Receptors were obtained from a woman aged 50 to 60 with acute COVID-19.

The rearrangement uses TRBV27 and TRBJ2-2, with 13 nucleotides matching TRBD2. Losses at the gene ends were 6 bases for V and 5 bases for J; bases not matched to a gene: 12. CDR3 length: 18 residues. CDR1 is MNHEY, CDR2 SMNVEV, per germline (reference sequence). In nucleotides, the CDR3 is TGTGCCAGCAGCAAAACAGGGACTAGCGGGACGAGGACCGGGGAGCTGTTTTTT. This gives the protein CASSKTGTSGTRTGELFF.

For the CDR3, the DNA is TGTGCCACCAGCAAGGGACTGGATAACAATGAGCAGTTCTTC. This gives the protein CATSKGLDNNEQFF. The V gene is TRBV15, the J gene TRBJ2-1, with D possibly TRBD2 on 6 matching bases. The CDR3 totals 14 residues. The germline V gene has CDR1 LNHNV and CDR2 YYDKDF (reference sequence). With 4 bases removed from V and 5 bases from J, the gap between germline ends came to 12 bases.

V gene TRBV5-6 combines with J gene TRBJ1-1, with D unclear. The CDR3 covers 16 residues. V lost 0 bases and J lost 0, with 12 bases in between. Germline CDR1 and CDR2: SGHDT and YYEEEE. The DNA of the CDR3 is TGTGCCAGCAGCTTGGCCGACATACACATGAACACTGAAGCTTTCTTT. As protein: CASSLADIHMNTEAFF.

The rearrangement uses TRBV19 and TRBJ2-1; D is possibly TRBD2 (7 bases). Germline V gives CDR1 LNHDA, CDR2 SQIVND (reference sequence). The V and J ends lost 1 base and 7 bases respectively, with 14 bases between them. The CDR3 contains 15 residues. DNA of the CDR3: TGTGCCAGTAGTATAGGTGGGGGGGCGCGGAATGAGCAGTTCTTC. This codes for CASSIGGGARNEQFF.

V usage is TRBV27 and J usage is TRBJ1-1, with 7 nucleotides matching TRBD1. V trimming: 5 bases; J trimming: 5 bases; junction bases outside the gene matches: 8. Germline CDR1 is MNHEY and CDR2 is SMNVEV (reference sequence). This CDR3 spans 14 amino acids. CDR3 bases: TGTGCCAGCAGTGGGGGCAGGGGGTGGACTGAAGCTTTCTTT. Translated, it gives CASSGGRGWTEAFF.

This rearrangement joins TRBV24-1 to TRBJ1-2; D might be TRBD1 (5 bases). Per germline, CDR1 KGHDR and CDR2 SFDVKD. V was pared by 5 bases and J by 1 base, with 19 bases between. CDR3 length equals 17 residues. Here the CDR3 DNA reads TGTGCCACCAGTGTTCTTTGGGGGGGACGTAGTAACTATGGCTACACCTTC. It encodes CATSVLWGGRSNYGYTF.

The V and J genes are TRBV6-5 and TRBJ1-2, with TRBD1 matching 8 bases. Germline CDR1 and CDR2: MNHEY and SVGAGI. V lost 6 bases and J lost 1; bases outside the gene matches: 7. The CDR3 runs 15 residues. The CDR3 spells CASSQGASLNYGYTF. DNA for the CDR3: TGTGCCAGCAGCCAGGGGGCGAGCCTTAACTATGGCTACACCTTC.

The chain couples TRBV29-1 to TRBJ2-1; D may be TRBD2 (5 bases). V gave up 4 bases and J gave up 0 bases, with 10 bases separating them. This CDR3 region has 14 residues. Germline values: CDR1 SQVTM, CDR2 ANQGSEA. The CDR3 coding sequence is TGCAGCGTTGGGTCTAGCCACTCCTACAATGAGCAGTTCTTC. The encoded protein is CSVGSSHSYNEQFF.

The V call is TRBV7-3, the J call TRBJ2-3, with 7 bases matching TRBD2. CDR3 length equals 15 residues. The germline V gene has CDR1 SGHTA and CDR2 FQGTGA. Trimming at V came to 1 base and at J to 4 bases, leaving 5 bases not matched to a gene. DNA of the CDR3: TGTGCCAGCAGCTTAAGGGCTAGCGGCGCAGATACGCAGTATTTT. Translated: CASSLRASGADTQYF.

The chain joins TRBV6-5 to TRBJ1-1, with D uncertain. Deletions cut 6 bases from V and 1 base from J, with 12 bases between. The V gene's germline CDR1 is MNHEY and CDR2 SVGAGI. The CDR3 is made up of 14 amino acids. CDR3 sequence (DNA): TGTGCCAGCAGCGTTCTCCGGGGGAACACTGAAGCTTTCTTT. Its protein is CASSVLRGNTEAFF.

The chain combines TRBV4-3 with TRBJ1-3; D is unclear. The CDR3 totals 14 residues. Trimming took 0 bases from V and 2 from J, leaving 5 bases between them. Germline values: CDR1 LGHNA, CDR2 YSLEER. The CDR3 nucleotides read TGCGCCAGCAGCCAAGATCTTACTGGAAACACCATATATTTT. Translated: CASSQDLTGNTIYF.

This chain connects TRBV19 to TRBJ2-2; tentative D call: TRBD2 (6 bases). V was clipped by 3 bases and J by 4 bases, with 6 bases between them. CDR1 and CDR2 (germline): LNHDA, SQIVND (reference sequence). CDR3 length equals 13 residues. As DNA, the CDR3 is TGTGCCAGTAGTATCGGGGGCACCGGGGAGCTGTTTTTT. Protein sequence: CASSIGGTGELFF.

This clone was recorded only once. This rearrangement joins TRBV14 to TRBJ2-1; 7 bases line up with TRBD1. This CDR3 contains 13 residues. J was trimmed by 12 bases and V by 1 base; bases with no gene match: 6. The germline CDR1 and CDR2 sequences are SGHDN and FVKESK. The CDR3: CASSQVPRTGQFF. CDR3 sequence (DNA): TGTGCCAGCAGCCAAGTCCCCAGGACAGGGCAGTTCTTC.

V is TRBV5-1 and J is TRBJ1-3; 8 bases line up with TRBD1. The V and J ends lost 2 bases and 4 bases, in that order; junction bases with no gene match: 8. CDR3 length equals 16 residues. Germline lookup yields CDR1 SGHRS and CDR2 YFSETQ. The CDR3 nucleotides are TGCGCCAGCAGCTTACCATTGACAGGGGCCGGAAACACCATATATTTT. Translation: CASSLPLTGAGNTIYF.

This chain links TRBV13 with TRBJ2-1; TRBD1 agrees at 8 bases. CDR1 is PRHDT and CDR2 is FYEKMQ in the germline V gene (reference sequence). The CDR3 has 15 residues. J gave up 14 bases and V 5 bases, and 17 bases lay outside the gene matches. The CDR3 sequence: CASSPRGPSAPVEFF. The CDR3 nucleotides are TGTGCCAGCAGCCCCAGGGGGCCTAGCGCGCCCGTTGAGTTCTTC.

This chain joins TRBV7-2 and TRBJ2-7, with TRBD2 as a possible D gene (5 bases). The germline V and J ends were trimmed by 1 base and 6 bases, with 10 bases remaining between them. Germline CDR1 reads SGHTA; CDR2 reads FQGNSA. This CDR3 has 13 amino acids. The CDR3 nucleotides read TGTGCCAGCAGCTTAGGTGGGAGTCCCGAGCAGTACTTC. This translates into CASSLGGSPEQYF.

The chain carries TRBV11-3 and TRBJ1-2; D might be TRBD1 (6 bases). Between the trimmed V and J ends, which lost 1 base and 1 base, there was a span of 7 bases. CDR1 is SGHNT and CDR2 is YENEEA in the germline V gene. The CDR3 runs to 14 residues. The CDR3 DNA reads TGTGCCAGCAGCTTAGGGGACAATAACTATGGCTACACCTTC. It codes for CASSLGDNNYGYTF.

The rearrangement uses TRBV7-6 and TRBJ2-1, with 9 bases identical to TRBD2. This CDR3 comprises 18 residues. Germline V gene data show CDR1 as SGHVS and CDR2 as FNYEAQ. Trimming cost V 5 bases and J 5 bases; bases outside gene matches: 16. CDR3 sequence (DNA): TGTGCCAGCAGCCTCCCTCTGAGGCGGGAGGGCCCGAACAATGAGCAGTTCTTC. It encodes CASSLPLRREGPNNEQFF. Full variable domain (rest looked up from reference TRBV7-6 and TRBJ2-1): GAGVSQSPRYKVTKRGQDVALRCDPISGHVSLYWYRQALGQGPEFLTYFNYEAQQDKSGLPNDRFSAERPEGSISTLTIQRTEQRDSAMYRCASSLPLRREGPNNEQFFGPGTRLTVL.

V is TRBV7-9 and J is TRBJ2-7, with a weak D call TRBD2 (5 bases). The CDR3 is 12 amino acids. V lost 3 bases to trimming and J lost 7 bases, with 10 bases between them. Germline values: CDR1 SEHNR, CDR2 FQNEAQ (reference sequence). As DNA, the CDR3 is TGTGCCAGCAGCTTGATAAGGGAGGAGCAGTACTTC. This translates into CASSLIREEQYF.

Here the CDR3 reads CASRTPTGGYTF. In nucleotides, the CDR3 is TGTGCCAGCCGAACCCCAACCGGTGGCTACACCTTC. This chain uses TRBV28 with TRBJ1-2; unclear D gene. Looked up from germline, CDR1 is MDHEN and CDR2 is SYDVKM. Trimming shortened V by 8 bases and J by 7 bases, and 14 bases separated the two germline ends. CDR3 length: 12 amino acids.

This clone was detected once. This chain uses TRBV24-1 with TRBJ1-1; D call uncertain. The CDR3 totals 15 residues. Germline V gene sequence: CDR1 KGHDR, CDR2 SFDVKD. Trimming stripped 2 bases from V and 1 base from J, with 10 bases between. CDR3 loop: CATSDSTVTNTEAFF. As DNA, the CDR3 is TGTGCCACCAGTGATTCAACGGTCACGAACACTGAAGCTTTCTTT.

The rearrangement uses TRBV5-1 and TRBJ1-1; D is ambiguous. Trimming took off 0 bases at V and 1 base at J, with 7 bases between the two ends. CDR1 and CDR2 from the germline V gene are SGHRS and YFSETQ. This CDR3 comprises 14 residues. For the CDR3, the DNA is TGCGCCAGCAGCTTGGGGCGGGAGAACACTGAAGCTTTCTTT. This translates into CASSLGRENTEAFF.

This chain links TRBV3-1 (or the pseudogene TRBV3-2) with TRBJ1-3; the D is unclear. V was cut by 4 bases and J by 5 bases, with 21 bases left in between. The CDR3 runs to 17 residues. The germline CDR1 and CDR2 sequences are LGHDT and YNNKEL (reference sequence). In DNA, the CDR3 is TGTGCCAGCAGCCGGACCTCTATACAAACCGGGAGAAACACCATATATTTT. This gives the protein CASSRTSIQTGRNTIYF.

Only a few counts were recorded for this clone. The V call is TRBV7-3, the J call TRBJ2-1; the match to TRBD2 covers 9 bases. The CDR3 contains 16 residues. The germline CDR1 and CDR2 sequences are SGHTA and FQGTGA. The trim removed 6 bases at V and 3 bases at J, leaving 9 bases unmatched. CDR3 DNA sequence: TGTGCCAGCAGTTCAGCTGGACTAGCGAGCTACAATGAGCAGTTCTTC. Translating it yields CASSSAGLASYNEQFF.

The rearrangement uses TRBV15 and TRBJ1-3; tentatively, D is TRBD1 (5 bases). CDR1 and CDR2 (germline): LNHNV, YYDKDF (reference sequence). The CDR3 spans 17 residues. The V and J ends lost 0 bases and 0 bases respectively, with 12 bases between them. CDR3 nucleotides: TGTGCCACCAGCAGAGATGCAGGGTCCCTCTCTGGAAACACCATATATTTT. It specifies CATSRDAGSLSGNTIYF.